One and the same sample provided the 2 T cell receptor beta chains below, sequenced in a study of T cell responses to AZD1222 COVID-19 vaccine. Here immunoSEQ multiplex PCR was the method, and the copy in TCRdb shows in-frame clones only, minus some. The table lists 70,000 to 95,000 clones, 89% of them singletons. Material: peripheral blood, obtained on day 0 of MenACWY control vaccination. The origin of the receptors is an adult in good health.

The chain joins TRBV3-1 (or the pseudogene TRBV3-2) to TRBJ1-3; 9 nucleotides match TRBD1. CDR1 is LGHDT and CDR2 is YNNKEL in the germline V gene (reference sequence). V shed 8 bases, J shed 0 bases, and the junction held 2 bases outside the gene matches. This CDR3 region has 14 residues. DNA of the CDR3: TGTGCCAGCGAGACAGGGGGCTCTGGAAACACCATATATTTT. It yields the protein CASETGGSGNTIYF.

This clone was detected only once. CDR3 sequence (DNA): TGTGCCTGGAGTAGGGACAGAACTTATGGCTACACCTTC. Translation gives CAWSRDRTYGYTF. The chain employs TRBV30 and TRBJ1-2, with 7 nucleotides matching TRBD1. The CDR3 has 13 residues. V was pared by 2 bases and J by 5 bases, with 5 bases of the junction left unmatched. In germline, CDR1 is GTSNPN, CDR2 SVGIG (reference sequence).